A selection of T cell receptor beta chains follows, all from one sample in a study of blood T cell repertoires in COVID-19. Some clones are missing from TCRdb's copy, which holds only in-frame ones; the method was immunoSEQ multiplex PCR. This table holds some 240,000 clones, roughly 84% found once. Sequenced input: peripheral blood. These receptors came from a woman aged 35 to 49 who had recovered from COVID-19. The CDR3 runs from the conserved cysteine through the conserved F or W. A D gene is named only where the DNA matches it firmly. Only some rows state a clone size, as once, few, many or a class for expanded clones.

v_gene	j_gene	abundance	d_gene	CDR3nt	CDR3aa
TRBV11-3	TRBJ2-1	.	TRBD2	TGTGCCAGCAGCTCGGCCGGGACTAGGGTTAGGAATGAGCAGTTCTTC	CASSSAGTRVRNEQFF
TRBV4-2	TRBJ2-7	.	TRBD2	TGTGCCAGCAGCCAAGAAGGCACTAGCGGGCTCCTTAGGGAGCAGTACTTC	CASSQEGTSGLLREQYF
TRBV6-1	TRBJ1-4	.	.	TGTGCCAGCAGTGAAAGCCTGCCGTTGGATGAAAAACTGTTTTTT	CASSESLPLDEKLFF
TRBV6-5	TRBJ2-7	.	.	TGTGCCAGCAGTTACTCAGGGGGATTTTCCTACGAGCAGTACTTC	CASSYSGGFSYEQYF
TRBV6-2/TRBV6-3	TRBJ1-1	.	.	TGTGCCAGCAGTGCCTACCCAGAAGCTTTCTTT	CASSAYPEAFF
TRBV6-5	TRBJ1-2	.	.	TGTGCCAGCAGTCCCCAGACATTAGCTAACTATGGCTACACCTTC	CASSPQTLANYGYTF
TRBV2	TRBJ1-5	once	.	TGTGCCAGCAGTGCGAGATATAGCAATCAGCCCCAGCATTTT	CASSARYSNQPQHF
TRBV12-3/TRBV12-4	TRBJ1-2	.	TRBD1	TGTGCCAGCAGTTTACTGACAGGGGACGGCTACACCTTC	CASSLLTGDGYTF
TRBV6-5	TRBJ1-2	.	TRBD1	TGTGCCAGCAGTTATTCCGGACAGGGGACCTTTGGCTACACCTTC	CASSYSGQGTFGYTF
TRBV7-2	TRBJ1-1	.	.	TGTGCCAGCAGGACACAGGAGAACACTGAAGCTTTCTTT	CASRTQENTEAFF
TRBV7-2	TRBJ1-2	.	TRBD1	TGTGCCAGCAGACGGGACAGCGGCTATGGCTACACCTTC	CASRRDSGYGYTF
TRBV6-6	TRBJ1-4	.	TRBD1	TGTGCCAGCAGTAAACAGGGGGCGTTTGAAAAACTGTTTTTT	CASSKQGAFEKLFF
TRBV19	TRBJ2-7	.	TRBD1	TGTGCCAGTAGCCAAAGGTCGACAGGGACCTACGAGCAGTACTTC	CASSQRSTGTYEQYF
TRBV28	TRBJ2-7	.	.	TGTGCCAGCAGCCGGGGAAGCTCCGGAACCTACGAGCAGTACTTC	CASSRGSSGTYEQYF
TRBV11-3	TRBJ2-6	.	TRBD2	TGTGCCAGCAGCTGGGGGAGACTAGCGGACGGGGCCAACGTCCTGACTTTC	CASSWGRLADGANVLTF
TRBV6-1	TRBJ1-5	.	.	TGTGCCAGCAGTGAAGCGCGGAGTATCAATCAGCCCCAGCATTTT	CASSEARSINQPQHF
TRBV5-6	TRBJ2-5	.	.	TGTGCCAGCAGCTTCCTGTCGGAGACCCAGTACTTC	CASSFLSETQYF
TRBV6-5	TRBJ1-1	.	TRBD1	TGTGCCAGCAGAAACAGGGGGCTGACTGAAGCTTTCTTT	CASRNRGLTEAFF
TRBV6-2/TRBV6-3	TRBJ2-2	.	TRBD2	TGTGCCAGCAGCGGACTAGCGGAGAACACCGGGGAGCTGTTTTTT	CASSGLAENTGELFF
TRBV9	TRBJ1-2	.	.	TGTGCCAGCAGCGTAGGAGACAGCCCCTATGGCTACACCTTC	CASSVGDSPYGYTF
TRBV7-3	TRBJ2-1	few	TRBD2	TGTGCCAGCAGCCCGGGGGGGCCTTTGAATGAGCAGTTCTTC	CASSPGGPLNEQFF
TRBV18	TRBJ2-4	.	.	TGTGCCAGCTCACCCCGAGCCTTAAACATTCAGTACTTC	CASSPRALNIQYF
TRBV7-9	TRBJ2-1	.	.	TGTGCCAGCAGCTTCCCTAGTCGGGTGCATAGCTCCTACAATGAGCAGTTCTTC	CASSFPSRVHSSYNEQFF
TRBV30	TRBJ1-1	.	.	TGTGCCTGGAGTGTAGCAATTGGGCTCGCTGAAGCTTTCTTT	CAWSVAIGLAEAFF